This T cell receptor (beta chain) is drawn from a study of blood T cell repertoires in COVID-19. Study-level information: PBMCs, B-cell-depleted T cells, or T cells provided the cDNA or gDNA that made up the material.

This study enrolled people aged about 18 to 90 from under 25 US geographic areas. In Cohort 3, a recovered donor had either two negative PCRs, clearance, or symptom resolution. This CDR3 spans 14 amino acids. Germline values: CDR1 SGDLS, CDR2 YYNGEE. V lost 0 bases, J lost 8 bases, and 14 bases lay in between. In the study's own analysis: Estimated nucleated cell counts came from reference gene primer amplification. Using immunoSEQ multiplex PCR, the repertoire was profiled, and TCRdb retains in-frame clones only, with some absent. The V and J calls and clone size come from that table; D and trimming were worked out from the DNA. The data show 150,000 to 190,000 clones, about 88% seen once.

The J gene is TRBJ1-2, the V gene TRBV9; D is undetermined. Sequences were obtained from PBMCs or T cells enriched from blood (not recorded which). This clonotype was obtained from a man aged 45-60 years who had recovered from COVID-19. CDR3 nucleotide sequence: TGTGCCAGCAGCGTAGCTCTGAGGGCGGACGGCTACACCTTC. It specifies CASSVALRADGYTF.